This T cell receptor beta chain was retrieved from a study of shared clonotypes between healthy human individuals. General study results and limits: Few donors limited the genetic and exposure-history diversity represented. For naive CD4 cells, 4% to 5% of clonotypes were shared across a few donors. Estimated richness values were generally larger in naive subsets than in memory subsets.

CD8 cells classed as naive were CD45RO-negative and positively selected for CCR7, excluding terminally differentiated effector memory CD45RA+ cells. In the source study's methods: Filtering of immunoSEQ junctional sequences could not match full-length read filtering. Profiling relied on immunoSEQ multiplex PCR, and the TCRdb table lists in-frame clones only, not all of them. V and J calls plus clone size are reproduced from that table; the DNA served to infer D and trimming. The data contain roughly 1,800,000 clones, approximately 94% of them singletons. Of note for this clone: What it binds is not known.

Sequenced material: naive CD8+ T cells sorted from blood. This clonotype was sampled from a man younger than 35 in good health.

This chain's CDR3 is CASSQGSQGGGYEQYF. DNA for the CDR3: TGCGCCAGCAGCCAAGGTTCCCAAGGGGGTGGGTACGAGCAGTACTTC. V usage is TRBV4-3 and J usage is TRBJ2-7, with a tentative D call TRBD1 (6 bases). Trimming removed 1 base at V and 4 bases at J, with 17 bases between. This CDR3 comprises 16 residues. Germline V lookup: CDR1 LGHNA, CDR2 YSLEER.